This entry features one T cell receptor (beta chain) sequence. The record originates from a study of T cell changes during pregnancy in multiple sclerosis. Trimming stripped 0 bases from V and 7 bases from J, with 15 bases between. From germline, CDR1 is MNHEY and CDR2 SMNVEV (reference sequence). This CDR3 region has 15 residues. Measured with immunoSEQ multiplex PCR; TCRdb has only the in-frame clones, and not every one. The table has around 130,000 clones, 90% to 96% seen once. The chain is built from TRBV27 and TRBJ2-5, with D possibly TRBD2 on 5 matching bases. The sequence was obtained from a female donor with multiple sclerosis, enrolled in a pregnancy study. The source was peripheral blood, collected after pregnancy. The CDR3 here is CASSLSLADPRTQYF. CDR3 DNA: TGTGCCAGCAGTTTATCTCTAGCAGACCCCAGGACCCAGTACTTC.